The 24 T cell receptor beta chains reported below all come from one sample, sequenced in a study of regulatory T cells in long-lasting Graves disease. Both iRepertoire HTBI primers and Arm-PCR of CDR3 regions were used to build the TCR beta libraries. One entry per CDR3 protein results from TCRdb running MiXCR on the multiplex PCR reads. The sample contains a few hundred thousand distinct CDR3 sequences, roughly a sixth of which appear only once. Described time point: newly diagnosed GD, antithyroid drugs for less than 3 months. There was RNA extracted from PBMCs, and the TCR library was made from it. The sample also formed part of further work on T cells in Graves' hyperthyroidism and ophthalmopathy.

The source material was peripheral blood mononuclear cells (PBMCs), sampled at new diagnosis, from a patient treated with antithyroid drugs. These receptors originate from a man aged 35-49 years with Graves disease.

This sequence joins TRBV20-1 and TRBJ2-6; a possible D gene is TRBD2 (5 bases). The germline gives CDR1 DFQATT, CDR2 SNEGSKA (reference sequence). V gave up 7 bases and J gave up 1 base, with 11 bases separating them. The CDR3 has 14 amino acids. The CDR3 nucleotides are TGCAGTGTCGAGGGCAGATCTGGGGCCAACGTCCTGACTTTC. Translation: CSVEGRSGANVLTF.

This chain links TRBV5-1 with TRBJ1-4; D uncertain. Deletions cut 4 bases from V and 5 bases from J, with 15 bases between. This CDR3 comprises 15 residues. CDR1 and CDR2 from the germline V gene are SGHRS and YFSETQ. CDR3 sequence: CASSPRSPGNEKLFF. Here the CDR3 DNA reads TGCGCCAGCAGCCCCCGGTCACCCGGGAATGAAAAACTGTTTTTT. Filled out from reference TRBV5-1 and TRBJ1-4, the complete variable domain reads KAGVTQTPRYLIKTRGQQVTLSCSPISGHRSVSWYQQTPGQGLQFLFEYFSETQRNKGNFPGRFSGRQFSNSRSEMNVSTLELGDSALYLCASSPRSPGNEKLFFGSGTQLSVL.

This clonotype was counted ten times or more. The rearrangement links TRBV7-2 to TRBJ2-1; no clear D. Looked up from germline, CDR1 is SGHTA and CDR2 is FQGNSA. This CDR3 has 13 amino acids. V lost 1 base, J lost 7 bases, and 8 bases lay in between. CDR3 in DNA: TGTGCCAGCAGCTTAGATTATTGGAATGAGCAGTTCTTC. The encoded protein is CASSLDYWNEQFF.

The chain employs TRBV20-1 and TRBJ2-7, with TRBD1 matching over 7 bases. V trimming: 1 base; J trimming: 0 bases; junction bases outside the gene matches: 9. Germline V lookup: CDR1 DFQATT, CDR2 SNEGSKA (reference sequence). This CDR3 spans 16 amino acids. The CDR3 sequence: CSARADGQVFSYEQYF. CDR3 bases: TGCAGTGCTAGAGCCGACGGACAGGTCTTCTCCTACGAGCAGTACTTC.

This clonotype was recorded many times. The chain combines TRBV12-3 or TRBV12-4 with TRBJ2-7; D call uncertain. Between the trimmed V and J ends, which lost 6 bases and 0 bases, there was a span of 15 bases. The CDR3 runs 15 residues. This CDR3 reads CASSAPGRLSYEQYF. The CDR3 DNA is TGTGCCAGCAGCGCCCCTGGACGGCTCTCCTACGAGCAGTACTTC.

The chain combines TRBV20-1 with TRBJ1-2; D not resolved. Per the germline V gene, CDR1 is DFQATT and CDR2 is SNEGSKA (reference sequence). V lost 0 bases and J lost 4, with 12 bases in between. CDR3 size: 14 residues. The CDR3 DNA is TGCAGTGCTAGAGAACCTCGGGGTCCCTATGGCTACACCTTC. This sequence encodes CSAREPRGPYGYTF.

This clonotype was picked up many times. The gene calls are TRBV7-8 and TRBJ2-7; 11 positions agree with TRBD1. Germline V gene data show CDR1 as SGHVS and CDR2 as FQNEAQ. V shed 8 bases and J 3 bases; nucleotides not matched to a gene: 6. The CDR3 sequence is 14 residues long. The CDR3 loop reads CASGAGTGGYEQYF. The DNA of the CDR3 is TGTGCCAGCGGCGCCGGGACAGGGGGCTACGAGCAGTACTTC.

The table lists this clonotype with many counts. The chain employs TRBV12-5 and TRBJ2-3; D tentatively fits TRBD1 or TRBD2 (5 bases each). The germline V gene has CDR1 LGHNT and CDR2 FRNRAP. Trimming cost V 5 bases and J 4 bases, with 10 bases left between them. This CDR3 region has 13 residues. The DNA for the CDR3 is TGTGCTAGTGGTCCCTCGGGACCAGATACGCAGTATTTT. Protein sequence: CASGPSGPDTQYF.

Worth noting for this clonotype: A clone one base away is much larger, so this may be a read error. The CDR3 loop is CASSLEGRGETQYF. CDR3 nucleotides: TGTGCCAGCAGCTTAGAGGGCAGGGGAGAGACCCAGTACTTC. The chain combines TRBV11-2 with TRBJ2-5; perhaps TRBD1 as D (6 bases). Trimming stripped 0 bases from V and 4 bases from J, with 9 bases between. The CDR3 sequence is 14 residues long. Germline values: CDR1 SGHAT, CDR2 FQNNGV.

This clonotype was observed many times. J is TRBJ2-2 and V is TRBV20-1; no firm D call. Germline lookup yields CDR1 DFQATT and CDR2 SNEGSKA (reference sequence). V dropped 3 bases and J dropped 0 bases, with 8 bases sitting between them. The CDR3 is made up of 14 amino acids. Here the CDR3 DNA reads TGCAGTGCTAGGACGCCCACGAACACCGGGGAGCTGTTTTTT. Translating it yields CSARTPTNTGELFF.

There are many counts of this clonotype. CDR3 residues: CASSLEASVGQETQYF. In nucleotides, the CDR3 is TGCGCCAGCAGCTTGGAGGCTAGCGTTGGGCAAGAGACCCAGTACTTC. V is TRBV5-1 and J is TRBJ2-5; D possibly corresponds to TRBD2 (6 bases). The CDR3 totals 16 residues. Trimming removed 0 bases at V and 2 bases at J, with 14 bases between. Germline V gene data show CDR1 as SGHRS and CDR2 as YFSETQ.

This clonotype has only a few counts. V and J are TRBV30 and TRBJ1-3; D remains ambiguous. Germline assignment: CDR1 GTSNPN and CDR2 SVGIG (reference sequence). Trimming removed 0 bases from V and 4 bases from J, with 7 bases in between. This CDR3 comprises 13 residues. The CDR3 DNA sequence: TGTGCCTGGAGTGTACTTCCCGGAAACACCATATATTTT. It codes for CAWSVLPGNTIYF.

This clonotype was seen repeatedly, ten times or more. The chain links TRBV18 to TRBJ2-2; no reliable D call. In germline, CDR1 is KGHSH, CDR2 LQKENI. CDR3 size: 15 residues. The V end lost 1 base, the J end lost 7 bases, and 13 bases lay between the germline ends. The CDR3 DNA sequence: TGTGCCAGCTCACCACGGTTTAAAGGGAACGGGGAGCTGTTTTTT. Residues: CASSPRFKGNGELFF.

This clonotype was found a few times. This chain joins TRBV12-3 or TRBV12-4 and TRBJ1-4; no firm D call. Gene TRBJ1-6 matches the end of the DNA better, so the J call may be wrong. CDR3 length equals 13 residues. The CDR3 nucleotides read TGTGCCAGCAGTGACCTGGGAGTTTCACCCCTCCACTTT. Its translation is CASSDLGVSPLHF.

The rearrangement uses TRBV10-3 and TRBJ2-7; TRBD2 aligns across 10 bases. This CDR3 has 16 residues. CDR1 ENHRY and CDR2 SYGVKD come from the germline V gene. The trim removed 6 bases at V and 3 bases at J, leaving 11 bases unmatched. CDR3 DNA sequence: TGTGCCATCAGAGCCCTGGAGGCTAGCGGGGGCTACGAGCAGTACTTC. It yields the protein CAIRALEASGGYEQYF.

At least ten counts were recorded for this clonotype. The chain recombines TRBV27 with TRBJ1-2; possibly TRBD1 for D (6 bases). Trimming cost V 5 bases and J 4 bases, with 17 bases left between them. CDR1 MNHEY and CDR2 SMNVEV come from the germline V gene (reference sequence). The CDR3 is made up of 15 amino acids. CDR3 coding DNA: TGTGCCAGCAGTAAAGGCGGGACAAGCCGCTATGGCTACACCTTC. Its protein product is CASSKGGTSRYGYTF.

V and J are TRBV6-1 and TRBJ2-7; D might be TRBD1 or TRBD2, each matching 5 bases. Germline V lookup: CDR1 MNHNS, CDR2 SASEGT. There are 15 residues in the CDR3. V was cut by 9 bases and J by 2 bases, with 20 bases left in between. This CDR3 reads CARGSRQIITYEQYF. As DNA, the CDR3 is TGTGCCAGGGGGAGTAGACAGATAATAACCTACGAGCAGTACTTC.

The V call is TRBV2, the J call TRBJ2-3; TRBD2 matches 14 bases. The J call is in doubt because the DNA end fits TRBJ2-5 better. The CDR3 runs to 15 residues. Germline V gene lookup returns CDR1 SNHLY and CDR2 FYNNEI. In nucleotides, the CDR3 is TGTGCCAGCAGTCGACTAGCGGGGGGGAAAGGGACCCAGTACTTC. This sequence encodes CASSRLAGGKGTQYF.

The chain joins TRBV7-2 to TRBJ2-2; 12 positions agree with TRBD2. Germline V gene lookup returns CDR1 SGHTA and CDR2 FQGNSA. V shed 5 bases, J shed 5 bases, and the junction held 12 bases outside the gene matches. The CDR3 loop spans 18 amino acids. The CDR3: CASSRGLAGTIGTGELFF. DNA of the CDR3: TGTGCCAGCAGCCGTGGACTAGCGGGGACGATTGGGACCGGGGAGCTGTTTTTT.

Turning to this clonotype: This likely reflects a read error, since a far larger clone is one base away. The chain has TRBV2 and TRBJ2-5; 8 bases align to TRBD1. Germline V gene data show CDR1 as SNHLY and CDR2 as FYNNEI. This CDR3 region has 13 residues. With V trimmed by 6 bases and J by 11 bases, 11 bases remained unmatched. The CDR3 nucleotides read TGTGCCAGCAGCTGGACAGGGAGAAATGAGCAGTACTTC. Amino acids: CASSWTGRNEQYF.

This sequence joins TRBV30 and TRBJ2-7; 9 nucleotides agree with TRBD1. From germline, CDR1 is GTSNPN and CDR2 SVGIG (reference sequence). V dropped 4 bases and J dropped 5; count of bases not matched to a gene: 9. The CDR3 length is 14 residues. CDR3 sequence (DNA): TGTGCCTGGAAAAGCAGGGACAGGGTCCACGAGCAGTACTTC. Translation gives CAWKSRDRVHEQYF. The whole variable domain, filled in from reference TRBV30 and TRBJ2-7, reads SQTIHQWPATLVQPVGSPLSLECTVEGTSNPNLYWYRQAAGRGLQLLFYSVGIGQISSEVPQNLSASRPQDRQFILSSKKLLLSDSGFYLCAWKSRDRVHEQYFGPGTRLTVT.

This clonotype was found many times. CDR3 DNA: TGTGCCAGCAGGTTGACTAGACAAACTTCGTCTAGCACAGATACGCAGTATTTT. Protein sequence: CASRLTRQTSSSTDTQYF. This sequence joins TRBV11-2 and TRBJ2-3; D possibly corresponds to TRBD2 (6 bases). This CDR3 has 18 residues. The germline gives CDR1 SGHAT, CDR2 FQNNGV. V gave up 6 bases and J gave up 0 bases, with 22 bases separating them.

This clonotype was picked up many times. The CDR3 sequence is CASSQDPAVWVGDTQYF. The CDR3 DNA is TGCGCCAGCAGCCAAGACCCCGCTGTGTGGGTTGGAGATACGCAGTATTTT. The gene calls are TRBV4-3 and TRBJ2-3; no reliable D call. Trimming removed 0 bases at V and 5 bases at J, with 18 bases between. This CDR3 region has 17 residues. Germline V gene lookup returns CDR1 LGHNA and CDR2 YSLEER.

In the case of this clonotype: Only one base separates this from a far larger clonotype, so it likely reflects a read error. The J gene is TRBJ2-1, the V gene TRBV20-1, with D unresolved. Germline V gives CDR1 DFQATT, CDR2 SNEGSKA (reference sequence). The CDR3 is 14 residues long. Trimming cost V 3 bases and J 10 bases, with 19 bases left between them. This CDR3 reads CSASEGSWAYEQFF. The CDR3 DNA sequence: TGCAGTGCTAGCGAAGGGTCATGGGCCTACGAGCAGTTCTTC.